This T cell receptor beta chain was retrieved from a study of cytotoxic CD8 clonotypes in ibrutinib-treated CLL. A few counts support this clone. Its target is unknown. Assay used: immunoSEQ multiplex PCR; TCRdb lists only in-frame clones, some missing. The sample carries some 150,000 clones, roughly 76% recorded once. Deletions cut 8 bases from V and 7 bases from J, with 11 bases between. The CDR3 has 11 amino acids. Per germline, CDR1 MNHEY and CDR2 SVGAGI. General study findings and limits: Clonality measured at baseline exceeded age-matched healthy donors, tracking circulating CD8+ T-cell counts.

The TCR was taken from a human donor with chronic lymphocytic leukemia. The V gene is TRBV6-5, the J gene TRBJ1-2; D remains unclear. This sample comprised PBMCs, obtained after 24 months of ibrutinib treatment. The chain's CDR3 is CASPDPGGYTF. The CDR3 DNA reads as TGTGCCAGCCCCGACCCGGGTGGCTACACCTTC.